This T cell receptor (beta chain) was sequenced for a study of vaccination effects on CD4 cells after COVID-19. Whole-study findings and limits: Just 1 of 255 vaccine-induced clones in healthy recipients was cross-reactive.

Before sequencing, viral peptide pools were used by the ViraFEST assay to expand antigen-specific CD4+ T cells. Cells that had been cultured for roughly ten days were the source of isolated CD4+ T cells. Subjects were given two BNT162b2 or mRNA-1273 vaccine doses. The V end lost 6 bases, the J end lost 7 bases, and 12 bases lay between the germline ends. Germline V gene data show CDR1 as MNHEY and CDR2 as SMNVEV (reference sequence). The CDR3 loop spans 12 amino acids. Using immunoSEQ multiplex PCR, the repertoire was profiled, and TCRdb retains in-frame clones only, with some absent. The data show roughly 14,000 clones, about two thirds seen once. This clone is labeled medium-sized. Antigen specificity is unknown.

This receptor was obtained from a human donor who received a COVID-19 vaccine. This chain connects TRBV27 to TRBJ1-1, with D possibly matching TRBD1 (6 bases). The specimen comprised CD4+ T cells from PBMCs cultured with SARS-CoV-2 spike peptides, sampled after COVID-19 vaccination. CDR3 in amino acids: CASRSRGLEAFF. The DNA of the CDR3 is TGTGCCAGCAGGTCCAGGGGCCTTGAAGCTTTCTTT.